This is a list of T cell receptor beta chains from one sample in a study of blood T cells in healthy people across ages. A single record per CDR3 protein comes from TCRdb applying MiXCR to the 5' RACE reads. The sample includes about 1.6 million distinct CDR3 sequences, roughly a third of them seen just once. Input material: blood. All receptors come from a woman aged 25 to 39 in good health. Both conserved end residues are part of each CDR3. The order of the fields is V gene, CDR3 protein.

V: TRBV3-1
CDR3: CASSLLSGPETQYF

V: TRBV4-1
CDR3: CASSQDPRGDQPQHF

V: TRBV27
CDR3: CASSLLGQGANEQFF

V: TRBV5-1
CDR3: CASSSEMTGPEGGYTF

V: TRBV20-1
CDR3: CSVWTSGYEQYF

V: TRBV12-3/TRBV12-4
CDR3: CASSFGGFVSGANVLTF

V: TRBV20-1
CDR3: CSARQDREAYEQYF

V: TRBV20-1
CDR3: CSARLTGTSGSYEQFF

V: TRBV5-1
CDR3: CASSWNLARSYEQYF

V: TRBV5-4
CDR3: CAGSQILGGGPTFANEQVF

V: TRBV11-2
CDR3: CASSSLESKEDTQYF

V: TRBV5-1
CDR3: CASSLVPGGGIEAFF

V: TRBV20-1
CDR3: CSARDQTGRSEQYF

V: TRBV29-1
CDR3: CSVEDQVRSGNTIYF

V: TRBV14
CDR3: CASSQGGPYNEQFF

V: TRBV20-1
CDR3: CSAKPRGKGDTQYF

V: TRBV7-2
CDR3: CASSSSGYTGELFF

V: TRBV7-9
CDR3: CASSFVAGSVTNEKLFF

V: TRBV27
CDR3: CASSIRQTYEQYF

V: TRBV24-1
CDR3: CATSDLGLASTTDTQYF

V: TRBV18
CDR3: CASSPIRDEQYF

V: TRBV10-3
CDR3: CAISDPKGQAINEQFF

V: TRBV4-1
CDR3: CASSQDQQGWFMADTQYF

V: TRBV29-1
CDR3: CSVEDFGTSGRGEQYF

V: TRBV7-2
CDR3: CASSPAYGAGQFF

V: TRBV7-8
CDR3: CASSPRGGLGYEQFF

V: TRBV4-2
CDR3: CASSQEPGLAEGTDTQYF

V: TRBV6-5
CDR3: CASKAAEGRELFF

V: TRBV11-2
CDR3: CASSPGPRLGTEAFF

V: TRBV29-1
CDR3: CSVGHSISNTEAFF

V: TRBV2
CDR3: CASRSAGGQNEQFF

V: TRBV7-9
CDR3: CASSSVSGGKLGQYF

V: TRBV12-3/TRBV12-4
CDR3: CASRPGSRSPLHF

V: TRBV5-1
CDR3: CASSWLFSDEQYF

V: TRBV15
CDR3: CATSSGTEMQPQHF

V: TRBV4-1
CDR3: CASSFAGLSYEQYF

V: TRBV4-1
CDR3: CASSQPRDAGRSYF

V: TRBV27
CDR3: CASSQGTGGNNEQFF

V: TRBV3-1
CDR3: CASSQAGETGTLSETQYF

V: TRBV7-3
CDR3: CASSSFGRQETQYF

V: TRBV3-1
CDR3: CASSQSAVASYEQYF

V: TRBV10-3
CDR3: CAISESGDTQYF

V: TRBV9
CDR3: CASSVDSIQDEQYF